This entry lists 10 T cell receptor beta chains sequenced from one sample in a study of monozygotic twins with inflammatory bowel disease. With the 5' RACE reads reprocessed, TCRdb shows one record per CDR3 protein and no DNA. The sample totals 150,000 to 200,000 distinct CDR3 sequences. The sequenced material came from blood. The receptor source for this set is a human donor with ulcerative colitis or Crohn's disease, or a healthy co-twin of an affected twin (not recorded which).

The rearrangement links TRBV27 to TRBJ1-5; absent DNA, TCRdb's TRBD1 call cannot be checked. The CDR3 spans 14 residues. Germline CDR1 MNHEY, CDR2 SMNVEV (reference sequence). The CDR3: CATWGGGSNQPQHF.

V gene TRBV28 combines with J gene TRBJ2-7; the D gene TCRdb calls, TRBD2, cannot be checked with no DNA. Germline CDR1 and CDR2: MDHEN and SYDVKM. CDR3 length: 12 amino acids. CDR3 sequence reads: CASSEEGYEQYF.

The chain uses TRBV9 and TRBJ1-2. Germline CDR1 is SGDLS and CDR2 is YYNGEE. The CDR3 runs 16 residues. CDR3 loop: CASSSSLPSSINGYTF.

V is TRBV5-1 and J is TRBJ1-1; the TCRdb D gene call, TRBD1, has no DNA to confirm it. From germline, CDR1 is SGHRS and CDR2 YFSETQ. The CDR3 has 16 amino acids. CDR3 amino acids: CASSLLDRQMNTEAFF. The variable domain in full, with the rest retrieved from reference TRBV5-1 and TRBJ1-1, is KAGVTQTPRYLIKTRGQQVTLSCSPISGHRSVSWYQQTPGQGLQFLFEYFSETQRNKGNFPGRFSGRQFSNSRSEMNVSTLELGDSALYLCASSLLDRQMNTEAFFGQGTRLTVV.

This CDR3 is CASSRGARYSGNTIYF. The chain employs TRBV6-2 or TRBV6-3 and TRBJ1-3; checking the TCRdb D call of TRBD1 is not possible without DNA. This CDR3 comprises 16 residues. The germline V gene encodes CDR1 MNHEY and CDR2 SVGEGT.

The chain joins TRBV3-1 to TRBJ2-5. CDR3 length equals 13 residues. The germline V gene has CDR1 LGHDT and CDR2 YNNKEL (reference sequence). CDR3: CASSQIRQPTQYF.

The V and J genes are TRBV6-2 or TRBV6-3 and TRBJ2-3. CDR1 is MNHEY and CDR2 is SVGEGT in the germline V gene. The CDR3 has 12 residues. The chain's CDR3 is CASRTVADTQYF.

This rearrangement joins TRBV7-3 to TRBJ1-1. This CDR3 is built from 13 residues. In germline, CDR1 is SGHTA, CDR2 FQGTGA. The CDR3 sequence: CASSLFVSTEAFF.

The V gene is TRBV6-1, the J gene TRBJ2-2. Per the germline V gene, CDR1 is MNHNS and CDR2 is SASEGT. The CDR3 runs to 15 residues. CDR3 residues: CASSPRVANTGELFF.

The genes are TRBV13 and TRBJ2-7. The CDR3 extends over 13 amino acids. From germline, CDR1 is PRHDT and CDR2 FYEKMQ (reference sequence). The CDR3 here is CASSYQESYEQYF.